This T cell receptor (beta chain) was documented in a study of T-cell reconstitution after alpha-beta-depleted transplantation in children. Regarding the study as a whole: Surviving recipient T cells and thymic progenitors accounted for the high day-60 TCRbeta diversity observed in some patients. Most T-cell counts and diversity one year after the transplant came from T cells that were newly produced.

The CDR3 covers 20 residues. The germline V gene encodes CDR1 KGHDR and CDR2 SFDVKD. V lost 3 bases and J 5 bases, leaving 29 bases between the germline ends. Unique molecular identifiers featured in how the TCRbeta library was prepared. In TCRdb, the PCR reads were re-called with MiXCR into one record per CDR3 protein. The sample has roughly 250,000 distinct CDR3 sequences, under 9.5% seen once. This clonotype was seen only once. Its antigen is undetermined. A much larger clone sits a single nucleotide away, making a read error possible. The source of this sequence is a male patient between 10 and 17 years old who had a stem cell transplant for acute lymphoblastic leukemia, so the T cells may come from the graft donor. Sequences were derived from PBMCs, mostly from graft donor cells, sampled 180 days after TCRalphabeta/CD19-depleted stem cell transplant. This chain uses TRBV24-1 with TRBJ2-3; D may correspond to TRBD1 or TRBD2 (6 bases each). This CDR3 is CATSDPSVIGGARAKDTQYF. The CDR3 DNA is TGTGCCACCAGTGATCCCTCGGTAATCGGGGGCGCGAGGGCGAAAGATACGCAGTATTTT.